The 7 T cell receptor beta chains below all came from one sample that was sequenced in a study of cytomegalovirus exposure and HLA in healthy donors. Amplification used 60 Vbeta primers and 13 Jbeta primers. Assay used: immunoSEQ multiplex PCR; TCRdb lists only in-frame clones, some missing. The repertoire holds 60,000 to 85,000 clones, with around 76% as singletons. The sequencing input was PBMCs. The receptors derive from a man aged 40-50 years in good health and CMV-seronegative.

The rearrangement uses TRBV18 and TRBJ2-3; D gene unclear. Deletions cut 6 bases from V and 3 bases from J, with 10 bases between. CDR1 and CDR2 (germline): KGHSH, LQKENI. CDR3 length: 13 residues. The CDR3 spells CASSSTSTDTQYF. In nucleotides, the CDR3 is TGTGCCAGCTCCTCCACAAGTACAGATACGCAGTATTTT.

The rearrangement joins TRBV5-8 to TRBJ2-5, with no clear D. The CDR3 length is 11 residues. The V gene's germline CDR1 is SGHTS and CDR2 YDEGEE. V was cut by 0 bases and J by 8 bases, with 5 bases left in between. DNA of the CDR3: TGTGCCAGCAGCTTGGAAACTACCCAGTACTTC. This encodes CASSLETTQYF.

This chain connects TRBV11-3 to TRBJ1-1, with D tentatively TRBD1 (6 bases). The CDR3 has 13 residues. The V gene lost 5 bases and the J gene lost 11 bases, with 18 bases spanning the gap. Looked up from germline, CDR1 is SGHNT and CDR2 is YENEEA. The DNA for the CDR3 is TGTGCCAGCAGCGCGTACCGGGACAACCGCGCTTTCTTT. It yields the protein CASSAYRDNRAFF.

V usage is TRBV6-5 and J usage is TRBJ1-1; D ambiguous. In germline, CDR1 is MNHEY, CDR2 SVGAGI. Between the trimmed V and J ends, which lost 1 base and 4 bases, there was a span of 10 bases. The CDR3 covers 14 residues. The CDR3 DNA reads TGTGCCAGCAGTTACTACACTGGAGGCACTGAAGCTTTCTTT. It translates to CASSYYTGGTEAFF.

Here the CDR3 reads CASSPMPGQVSSGANVLTF. CDR3 sequence (DNA): TGCGCCAGCAGCCCCATGCCGGGACAGGTCAGCTCTGGGGCCAACGTCCTGACTTTC. V is TRBV5-1 and J is TRBJ2-6, with TRBD1 identical over 8 bases. CDR1 is SGHRS and CDR2 is YFSETQ in the germline V gene. The CDR3 contains 19 residues. The ends lost 4 bases at V and 0 bases at J; junction bases unmatched: 12.

The J gene is TRBJ2-2, the V gene TRBV7-6; D might be TRBD1 (6 bases). With 5 bases removed from V and 1 base from J, the gap between germline ends came to 8 bases. Germline V gene sequence: CDR1 SGHVS, CDR2 FNYEAQ. This CDR3 region has 14 residues. The CDR3 spells CASSATGNTGELFF. The CDR3 coding sequence is TGTGCCAGCAGCGCGACAGGGAACACCGGGGAGCTGTTTTTT. Together with reference TRBV7-6 and TRBJ2-2, the CDR3 gives the full variable domain: GAGVSQSPRYKVTKRGQDVALRCDPISGHVSLYWYRQALGQGPEFLTYFNYEAQQDKSGLPNDRFSAERPEGSISTLTIQRTEQRDSAMYRCASSATGNTGELFFGEGSRLTVL.

This rearrangement joins TRBV27 to TRBJ2-7; 9 positions agree with TRBD2. Per germline, CDR1 MNHEY and CDR2 SMNVEV (reference sequence). Trimming cost V 5 bases and J 3 bases; bases outside gene matches: 5. This CDR3 comprises 14 residues. Written as DNA, the CDR3 is TGTGCCAGCAGTCGACTAGCGGATGTCTACGAGCAGTACTTC. Translating it yields CASSRLADVYEQYF.